This TCR beta chain was sequenced during a study of shared clonotypes between healthy human individuals. Study-wide points: Naive CD4 clonotypes were shared across a handful of donors at 4.5% to 6.5%.

Comment on this clone: Its target is not known.

This table comes from immunoSEQ multiplex PCR, and its TCRdb copy is limited to in-frame clones, with some not included. This sample has under 1 million clones, with 90% to 97% found just once. Naive CD8 isolation took CD45RO-negative cells positively selected for CCR7 and excluded terminally differentiated effector memory CD45RA+ cells. V shed 0 bases and J shed 6 bases, with 13 bases lying between them. The germline CDR1 and CDR2 sequences are SGDLS and YYNGEE. The CDR3 sequence is 15 residues long. The rearrangement joins TRBV9 to TRBJ2-1, with D maybe TRBD1 (5 bases). The sequenced sample consisted of naive CD8+ T cells sorted from blood. The clonotype originates from a man aged 25-45 years in good health. CDR3 in amino acids: CASSVAGGRGNEQFF. CDR3 sequence (DNA): TGTGCCAGCAGCGTAGCGGGCGGTAGGGGCAATGAGCAGTTCTTC.